The 9 T cell receptor beta chains presented below share a single source sample, sequenced in a study of T cell responses to AZD1222 COVID-19 vaccine. Produced via immunoSEQ multiplex PCR; TCRdb's table is partial and in-frame only. The sample consists of around 140,000 clones, about 92% of them appearing once. This specimen consisted of peripheral blood, obtained after recovery from COVID-19. Receptors were obtained from an adult who had recovered from COVID-19.

This sequence joins TRBV15 and TRBJ2-1; the D gene is possibly TRBD2 (5 bases). This CDR3 comprises 18 residues. The germline gives CDR1 LNHNV, CDR2 YYDKDF (reference sequence). The V gene lost 2 bases and the J gene lost 4 bases, with 21 bases spanning the gap. CDR3 region: CATSRSRGLALAYNEQFF. The CDR3 coding sequence is TGTGCCACCAGCAGATCCCGAGGGCTAGCCCTAGCTTACAATGAGCAGTTCTTC.

This chain links TRBV16 with TRBJ2-1; D gene uncertain. Trimming removed 2 bases at V and 0 bases at J, with 11 bases between. This CDR3 is 16 amino acids long. Germline lookup yields CDR1 KGHSY and CDR2 FQNENV. Here the CDR3 reads CASSQASADSYNEQFF. Written as DNA, the CDR3 is TGTGCCAGCAGCCAAGCCTCGGCAGACTCCTACAATGAGCAGTTCTTC.

The chain combines TRBV5-6 with TRBJ1-1, with D possibly matching TRBD1 (5 bases). CDR1 SGHDT and CDR2 YYEEEE come from the germline V gene. The V end was cut by 0 bases, the J end by 6 bases, with 9 bases between. The CDR3 length is 13 residues. The CDR3 here is CASSLVRGPEAFF. Written as DNA, the CDR3 is TGTGCCAGCAGCTTGGTTAGGGGTCCTGAAGCTTTCTTT.

The chain is built from TRBV2 and TRBJ2-2; unclear D gene. The CDR3 consists of 13 residues. Trimming took off 2 bases at V and 0 bases at J, with 1 base between the two ends. Germline CDR1 is SNHLY and CDR2 is FYNNEI. The CDR3 DNA follows: TGTGCCAGCAGTGAAACGAACACCGGGGAGCTGTTTTTT. It translates to CASSETNTGELFF.

This clone was detected only once. The V and J genes are TRBV28 and TRBJ1-1; 7 bases fit TRBD1. The trim removed 0 bases at V and 0 bases at J, leaving 4 bases unmatched. The CDR3 totals 16 residues. Germline CDR1 and CDR2: MDHEN and SYDVKM. The CDR3, as DNA: TGTGCCAGCAGTTTATGGGCAGGGGGAATGAACACTGAAGCTTTCTTT. Protein sequence: CASSLWAGGMNTEAFF.

This clone came up once. V is TRBV6-5 and J is TRBJ1-2; D is possibly TRBD1 (5 bases). Germline-derived CDR1 and CDR2 are MNHEY and SVGAGI. Between the trimmed V and J ends, which lost 3 bases and 2 bases, there was a span of 16 bases. The CDR3 consists of 16 residues. This CDR3 is CASSYRGGRTNYGYTF. CDR3 in DNA: TGTGCCAGCAGTTATAGGGGCGGCAGGACCAACTATGGCTACACCTTC.

The chain carries TRBV30 and TRBJ1-2, with D unresolved. V dropped 2 bases and J dropped 7 bases, with 14 bases sitting between them. The CDR3 sequence is 13 residues long. The germline V gene has CDR1 GTSNPN and CDR2 SVGIG (reference sequence). The chain's CDR3 is CAWSPLDPSGYTF. In nucleotides, the CDR3 is TGTGCCTGGAGTCCCCTTGACCCGTCTGGCTACACCTTC.

V and J are TRBV14 and TRBJ2-7, with D possibly TRBD1 on 5 matching bases. This CDR3 spans 13 amino acids. The germline gives CDR1 SGHDN, CDR2 FVKESK. Between the trimmed V and J ends, which lost 0 bases and 6 bases, there was a span of 9 bases. The CDR3 nucleotides read TGTGCCAGCAGCCAAGACAGGGTAGGCGAGCAGTACTTC. Protein product: CASSQDRVGEQYF. The full variable domain, its missing parts supplied by reference TRBV14 and TRBJ2-7, is EAGVTQFPSHSVIEKGQTVTLRCDPISGHDNLYWYRRVMGKEIKFLLHFVKESKQDESGMPNNRFLAERTGGTYSTLKVQPAELEDSGVYFCASSQDRVGEQYFGPGTRLTVT.

As regards this clone: At one end the junction does not follow the germline gene, possibly because of a read error. The rearrangement links TRBV27 to TRBJ2-7, with D unresolved. Germline CDR1 and CDR2: MNHEY and SMNVEV (reference sequence). This CDR3 region has 13 residues. CDR3 amino acids: CASSSAGVFELYF. CDR3 bases: TGTGCCAGCAGTTCGGCTGGGGTTTTCGAGCTGTACTTC.